The clone carrying this T cell receptor beta chain was recorded a few times. TCR beta CDR3 regions were amplified from RNA transcripts. HTBI-primed first-round RT-PCR preceded second-round multiplex PCR. Each CDR3 protein is one row after TCRdb ran MiXCR on the multiplex PCR reads. The sample comprises about 740,000 distinct CDR3 sequences, around 40% of which are singletons, and around 40% rests with the top ten. This record belongs to a study of Graves' ophthalmopathy and Graves' hyperthyroidism. For the study at large: Upon initial diagnosis and before any treatment, peripheral blood was collected.

The study enrolled ophthalmopathy donors with moderate-to-severe activity, CAS ≥3, NOSPECS ≥4 and duration under 3 months. Losses at the gene ends were 3 bases for V and 0 bases for J; bases not matched to a gene: 5. CDR3 size: 14 residues. Germline loops: CDR1 DFQATT, CDR2 SNEGSKA (reference sequence). The rearrangement uses TRBV20-1 and TRBJ2-7, with 7 bases identical to TRBD2. This clonotype was obtained from an adult man with Graves' ophthalmopathy. Material for sequencing was peripheral blood. CDR3 nucleotide sequence: TGCAGTGCTAGGATTCTAGCGGACTCCTACGAGCAGTACTTC. Its protein is CSARILADSYEQYF.